The TCR beta chain described here comes from a study of CD8 T cells in ankylosing spondylitis. Trimming removed 1 base from V and 6 bases from J; junction bases left unmatched: 3. This CDR3 is 14 amino acids long. From germline, CDR1 is LGHNA and CDR2 YNFKEQ. TCRdb reprocessed the 5' RACE reads via MiXCR and lists one record per CDR3 protein. The sample carries approximately 100,000 distinct CDR3 sequences, roughly 8.3% recorded once. Regarding the study as a whole: Among TCR beta sequences, a motif of roughly 8 highly homologous variants appeared characteristic of ankylosing spondylitis blood. Peripheral blood held disease-linked clones only at relatively low frequency, and these were CD8+. Disease-linked clones were reportedly significantly enriched in matched ankylosing spondylitis synovial fluid.

This clonotype has at least ten counts. Its antigen is still unknown. The genes are TRBV4-2 and TRBJ2-7, with TRBD2 identical over 10 bases. The TCR originated in a male donor with ankylosing spondylitis or in good health (not recorded which). The sample comprised blood, either unsorted or a sorted T cell fraction (not recorded which). In DNA, the CDR3 is TGTGCCAGCAGCCAAGTGGTAGCGGGAGGCGAGCAGTACTTC. It translates to CASSQVVAGGEQYF.